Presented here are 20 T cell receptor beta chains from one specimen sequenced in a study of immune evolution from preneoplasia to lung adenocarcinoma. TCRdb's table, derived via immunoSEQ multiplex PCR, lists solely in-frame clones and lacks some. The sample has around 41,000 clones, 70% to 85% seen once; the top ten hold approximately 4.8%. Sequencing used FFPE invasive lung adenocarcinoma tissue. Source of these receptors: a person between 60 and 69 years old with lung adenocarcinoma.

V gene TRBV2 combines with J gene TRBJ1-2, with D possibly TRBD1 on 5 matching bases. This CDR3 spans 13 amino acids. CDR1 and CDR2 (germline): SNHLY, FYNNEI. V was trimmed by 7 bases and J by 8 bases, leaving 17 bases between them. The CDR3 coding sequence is TGTGCCAGCACCCAACAGGCGGGGGTGGGCTACACCTTC. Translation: CASTQQAGVGYTF. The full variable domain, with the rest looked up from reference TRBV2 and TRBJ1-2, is EPEVTQTPSHQVTQMGQEVILRCVPISNHLYFYWYRQILGQKVEFLVSFYNNEISEKSEIFDDQFSVERPDGSNFTLKIRSTKLEDSAMYFCASTQQAGVGYTFGSGTRLTVV.

In nucleotides, the CDR3 is TGTGCCAGTAGTATTTTCAGGGGGGAGACCCAGTACTTC. This gives the protein CASSIFRGETQYF. This chain joins TRBV19 and TRBJ2-5; TRBD1 agrees at 7 bases. The CDR3 runs 13 residues. V gave up 3 bases and J gave up 5 bases; unmatched junction bases: 3. In germline, CDR1 is LNHDA, CDR2 SQIVND (reference sequence).

The chain's CDR3 is CASSLGDRGRGNTIYF. For the CDR3, the DNA is TGTGCCAGCAGCTTGGGCGACAGGGGTCGCGGAAACACCATATATTTT. The chain links TRBV5-4 to TRBJ1-3; 8 bases map to TRBD1. Per the germline V gene, CDR1 is SGHNT and CDR2 is YYREEE (reference sequence). J gave up 4 bases and V 0 bases, and 6 bases lay outside the gene matches. The length of the CDR3 is 16 residues.

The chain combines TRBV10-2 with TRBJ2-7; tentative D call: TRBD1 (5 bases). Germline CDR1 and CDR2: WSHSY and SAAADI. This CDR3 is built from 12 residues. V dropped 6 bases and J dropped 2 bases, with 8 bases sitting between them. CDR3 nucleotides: TGCGCCAGCAGGGCAGGGCCCTACGAGCAGTACTTC. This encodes CASRAGPYEQYF.

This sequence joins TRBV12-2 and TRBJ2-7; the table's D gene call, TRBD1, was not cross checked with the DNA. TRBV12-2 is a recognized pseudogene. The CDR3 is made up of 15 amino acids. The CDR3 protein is CASRLPRDRGWEQYF. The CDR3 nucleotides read TGTGCAAGTCGCTTGCCCCGGGACAGGGGGTGGGAGCAGTACTTC.

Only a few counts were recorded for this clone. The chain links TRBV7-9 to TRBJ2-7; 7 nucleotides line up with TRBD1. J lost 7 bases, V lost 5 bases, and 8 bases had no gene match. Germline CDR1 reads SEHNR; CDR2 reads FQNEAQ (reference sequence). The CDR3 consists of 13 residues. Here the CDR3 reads CASSRPTGWEQYF. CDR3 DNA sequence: TGTGCCAGCAGCCGCCCGACAGGGTGGGAGCAGTACTTC.

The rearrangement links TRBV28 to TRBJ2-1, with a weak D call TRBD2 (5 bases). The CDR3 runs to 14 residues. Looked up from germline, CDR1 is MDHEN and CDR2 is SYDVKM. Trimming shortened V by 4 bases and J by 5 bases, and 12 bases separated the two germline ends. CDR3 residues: CASSWRPPDNEQFF. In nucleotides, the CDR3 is TGTGCCAGCAGTTGGAGGCCCCCCGACAATGAGCAGTTCTTC.

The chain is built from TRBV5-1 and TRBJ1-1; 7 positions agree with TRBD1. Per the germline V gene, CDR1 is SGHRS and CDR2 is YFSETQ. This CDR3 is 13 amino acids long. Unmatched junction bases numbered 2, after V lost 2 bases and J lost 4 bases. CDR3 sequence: CASSLGGGTEAFF. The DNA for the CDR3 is TGCGCCAGCAGCTTAGGGGGCGGCACTGAAGCTTTCTTT.

For the CDR3, the DNA is TGTGCCAGCAGCTTAAGGTTGGGGAGGGGGCAGACCCAGTACTTC. It translates to CASSLRLGRGQTQYF. V usage is TRBV7-8 and J usage is TRBJ2-5, with D tentatively TRBD1 or TRBD2 (7 bases each). Germline CDR1 and CDR2: SGHVS and FQNEAQ. The CDR3 is 15 residues long. With 2 bases removed from V and 6 bases from J, the gap between germline ends came to 16 bases.

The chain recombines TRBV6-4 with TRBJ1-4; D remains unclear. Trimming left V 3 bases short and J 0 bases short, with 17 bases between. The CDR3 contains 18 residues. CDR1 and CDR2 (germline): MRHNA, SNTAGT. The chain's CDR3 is CASSESTGVHTTNEKLFF. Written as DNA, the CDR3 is TGTGCCAGCAGTGAGAGCACCGGGGTCCATACAACTAATGAAAAACTGTTTTTT.

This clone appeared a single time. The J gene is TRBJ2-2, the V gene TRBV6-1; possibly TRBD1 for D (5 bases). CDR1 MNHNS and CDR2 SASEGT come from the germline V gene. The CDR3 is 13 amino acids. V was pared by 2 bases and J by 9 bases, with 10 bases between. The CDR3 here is CASSERGLRELFF. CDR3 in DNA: TGTGCCAGCAGTGAAAGGGGCCTTAGGGAGCTGTTTTTT.

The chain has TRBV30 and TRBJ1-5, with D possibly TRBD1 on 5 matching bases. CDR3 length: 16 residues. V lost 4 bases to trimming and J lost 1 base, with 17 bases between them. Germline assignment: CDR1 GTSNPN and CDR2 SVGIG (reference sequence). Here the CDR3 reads CAWNKKSGRSNQPQHF. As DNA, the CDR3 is TGTGCCTGGAATAAAAAATCAGGGAGAAGCAATCAGCCCCAGCATTTT. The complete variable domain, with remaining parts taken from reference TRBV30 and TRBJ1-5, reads SQTIHQWPATLVQPVGSPLSLECTVEGTSNPNLYWYRQAAGRGLQLLFYSVGIGQISSEVPQNLSASRPQDRQFILSSKKLLLSDSGFYLCAWNKKSGRSNQPQHFGDGTRLSIL.

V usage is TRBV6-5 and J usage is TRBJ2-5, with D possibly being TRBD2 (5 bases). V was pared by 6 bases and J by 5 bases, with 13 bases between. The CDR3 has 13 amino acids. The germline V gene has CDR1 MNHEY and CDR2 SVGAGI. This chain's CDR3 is CASRWRADETQYF. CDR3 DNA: TGTGCCAGCAGATGGCGGGCTGATGAGACCCAGTACTTC.

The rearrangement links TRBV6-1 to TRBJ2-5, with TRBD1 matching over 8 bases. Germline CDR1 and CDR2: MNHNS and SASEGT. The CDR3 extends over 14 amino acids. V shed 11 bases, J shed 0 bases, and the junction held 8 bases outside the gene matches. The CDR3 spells CALGTGGDQETQYF. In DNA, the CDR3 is TGTGCCTTAGGGACAGGAGGGGACCAAGAGACCCAGTACTTC.

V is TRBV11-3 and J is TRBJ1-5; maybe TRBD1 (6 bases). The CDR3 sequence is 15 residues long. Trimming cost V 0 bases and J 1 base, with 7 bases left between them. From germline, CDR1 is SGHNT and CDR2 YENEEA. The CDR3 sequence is CASSLDTGSNQPQHF. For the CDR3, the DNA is TGTGCCAGCAGCTTAGATACAGGGAGCAATCAGCCCCAGCATTTT.

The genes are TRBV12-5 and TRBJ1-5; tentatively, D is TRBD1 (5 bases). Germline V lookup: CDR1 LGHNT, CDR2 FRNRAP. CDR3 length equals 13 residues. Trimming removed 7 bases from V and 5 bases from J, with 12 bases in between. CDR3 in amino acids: CASAPGGDQPQHF. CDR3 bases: TGTGCTAGTGCCCCCGGAGGGGATCAGCCCCAGCATTTT.

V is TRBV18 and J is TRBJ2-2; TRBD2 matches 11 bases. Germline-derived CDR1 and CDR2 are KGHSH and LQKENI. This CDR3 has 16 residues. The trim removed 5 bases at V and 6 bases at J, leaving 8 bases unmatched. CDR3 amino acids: CASSSLTSGKAGELFF. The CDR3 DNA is TGTGCCAGCTCATCCCTGACTAGCGGGAAAGCCGGGGAGCTGTTTTTT.

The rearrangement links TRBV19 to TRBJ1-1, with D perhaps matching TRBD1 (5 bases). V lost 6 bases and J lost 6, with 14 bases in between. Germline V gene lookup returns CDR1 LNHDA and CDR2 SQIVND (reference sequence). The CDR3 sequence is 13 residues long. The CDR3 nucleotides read TGTGCCAGTAGACAGACAGTAGTCGCTGAAGCTTTCTTT. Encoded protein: CASRQTVVAEAFF.

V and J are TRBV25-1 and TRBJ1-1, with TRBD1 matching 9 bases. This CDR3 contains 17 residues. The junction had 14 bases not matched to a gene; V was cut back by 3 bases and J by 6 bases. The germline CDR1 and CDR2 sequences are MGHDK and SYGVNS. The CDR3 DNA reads TGTGCCAGCAGTGAGTCTCCCGGGACAGGGAGAACTCCTGAAGCTTTCTTT. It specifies CASSESPGTGRTPEAFF.

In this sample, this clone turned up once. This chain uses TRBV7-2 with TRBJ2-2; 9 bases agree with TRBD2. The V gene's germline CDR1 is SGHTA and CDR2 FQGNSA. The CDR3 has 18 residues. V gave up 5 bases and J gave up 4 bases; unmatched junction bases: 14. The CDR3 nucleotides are TGTGCCAGCAGCCCCCTCCCGGCTAGCGGGATAGGCACCGGGGAGCTGTTTTTT. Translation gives CASSPLPASGIGTGELFF.